This TCR beta chain was identified in a study of shared clonotypes between healthy human individuals. Germline V CDR1 and CDR2: LNHNV, YYDKDF (reference sequence). Trimming pared 0 bases from V and 7 bases from J, leaving 15 bases between. The CDR3 sequence is 16 residues long. Concerning this clone itself: Its antigen remains unidentified.

An approximately 200 ng quantity of DNA, 30,000 to 35,000 T cell genomes, went into the sorted-subset replicate PCRs. Generated by immunoSEQ multiplex PCR, the TCRdb table keeps only in-frame clones and is missing some. The data hold roughly 2.1 million clones, with just over 90% observed a single time. CD45RO-negative cells were positively selected for CCR7, leaving out terminally differentiated effector memory CD45RA+ cells. Each sample came from a Caucasian adult donor living in Nashville, Tennessee. Study conclusions and caveats: Clonotypes which were not shared had lower generation probabilities than clonotypes that all four donors shared.

The chain combines TRBV15 with TRBJ1-4; no firm D call. This sequence was found in a man younger than 35 in good health. Some clones in this sample may be carry-over from other donors' samples. The source material was naive CD8+ T cells from PBMCs. The CDR3, as DNA: TGTGCCACCAGCAGAGATGGGCGGGATCCCGCTGAAAAACTGTTTTTT. Protein: CATSRDGRDPAEKLFF.